This T cell receptor (beta chain) appears in the sequencing data of a study of blood T cell repertoires in COVID-19. At the level of the study: Sample material is recorded as cDNA or gDNA derived from T cells, B-cell-depleted T cells, or PBMCs.

J was trimmed by 1 base and V by 2 bases; bases with no gene match: 6. The CDR3 loop spans 17 amino acids. CDR1 and CDR2 (germline): LGHNA, YNFKEQ. Some clones are missing from TCRdb's copy, which holds only in-frame ones; the method was immunoSEQ multiplex PCR. The data show approximately 240,000 clones, 65% to 85% seen once. The sequence came from a woman aged 40 to 50 with active or convalescent COVID-19. Sequenced: peripheral blood. The chain employs TRBV4-2 and TRBJ2-3; 10 nucleotides align to TRBD2. CDR3: CASSQLLAGQGTDTQYF. In DNA, the CDR3 is TGTGCCAGCAGCCAATTACTAGCGGGGCAAGGCACAGATACGCAGTATTTT.